The T cell receptor (beta chain) described here comes from a study of beta chain features in type 1 diabetes. V gave up 0 bases and J gave up 8 bases, with 8 bases separating them. Germline CDR1 MGHRA, CDR2 YSYEKL. CDR3 length equals 13 residues. Reverse transcribing all isolated RNA meant expressed TCRB transcripts were sequenced. This table comes from immunoSEQ multiplex PCR, and its TCRdb copy is limited to in-frame clones, with some not included. The sample lists 150,000 or so clones; 8.5% to 14% were seen once. The receptor was derived from a man aged 18 to 29 in good health. Material for sequencing was central memory CD4+ T cells from blood. The chain carries TRBV4-1 and TRBJ1-3; D gene uncertain. The DNA of the CDR3 is TGCGCCAGCAGCCAAGATCGAGGATACACCATATATTTT. This encodes CASSQDRGYTIYF.